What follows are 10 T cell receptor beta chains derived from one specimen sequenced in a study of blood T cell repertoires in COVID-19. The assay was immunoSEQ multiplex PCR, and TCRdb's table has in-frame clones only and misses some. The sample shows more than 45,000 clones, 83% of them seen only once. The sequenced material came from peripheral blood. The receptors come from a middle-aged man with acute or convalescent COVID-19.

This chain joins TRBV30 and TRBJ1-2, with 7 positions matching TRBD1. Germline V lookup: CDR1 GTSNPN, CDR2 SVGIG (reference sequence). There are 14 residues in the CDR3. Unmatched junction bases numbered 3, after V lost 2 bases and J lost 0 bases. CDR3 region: CAWSSTGPNYGYTF. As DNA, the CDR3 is TGTGCCTGGAGTTCGACAGGGCCTAACTATGGCTACACCTTC. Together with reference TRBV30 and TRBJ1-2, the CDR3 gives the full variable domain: SQTIHQWPATLVQPVGSPLSLECTVEGTSNPNLYWYRQAAGRGLQLLFYSVGIGQISSEVPQNLSASRPQDRQFILSSKKLLLSDSGFYLCAWSSTGPNYGYTFGSGTRLTVV.

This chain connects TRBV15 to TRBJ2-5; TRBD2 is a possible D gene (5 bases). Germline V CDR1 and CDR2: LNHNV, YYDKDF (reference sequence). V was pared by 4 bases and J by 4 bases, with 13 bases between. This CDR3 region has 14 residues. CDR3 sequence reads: CATSNSVRRETQYF. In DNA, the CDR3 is TGTGCCACCAGCAATAGCGTAAGACGAGAGACCCAGTACTTC.

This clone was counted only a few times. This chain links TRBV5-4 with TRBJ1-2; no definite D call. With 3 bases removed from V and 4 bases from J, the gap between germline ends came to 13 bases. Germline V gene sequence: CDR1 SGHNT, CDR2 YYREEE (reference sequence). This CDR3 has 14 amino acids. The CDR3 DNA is TGTGCCAGCAGCTCGGAAGGAGGGTCCTATGGCTACACCTTC. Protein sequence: CASSSEGGSYGYTF.

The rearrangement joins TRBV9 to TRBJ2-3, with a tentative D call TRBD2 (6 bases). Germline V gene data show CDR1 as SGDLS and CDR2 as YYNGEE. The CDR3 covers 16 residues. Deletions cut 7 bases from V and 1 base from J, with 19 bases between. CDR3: CASGLGLAPRTDTQYF. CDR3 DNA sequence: TGTGCCAGCGGCTTGGGTCTAGCGCCACGCACAGATACGCAGTATTTT.

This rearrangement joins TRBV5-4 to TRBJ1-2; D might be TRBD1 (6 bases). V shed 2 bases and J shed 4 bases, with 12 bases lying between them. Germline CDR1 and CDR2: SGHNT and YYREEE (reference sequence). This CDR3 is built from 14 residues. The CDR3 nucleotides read TGTGCCAGCAGCTTATCTGGGGGCGGCTATGGCTACACCTTC. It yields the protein CASSLSGGGYGYTF.

In DNA form, the CDR3 reads TGCAGCGCTGAGGCCGGGACAGGGGGCTACAATGGCAATGGCTACACCTTC. Protein sequence: CSAEAGTGGYNGNGYTF. This chain links TRBV29-1 with TRBJ1-2; 12 positions agree with TRBD1. V shed 7 bases, J shed 6 bases, and the junction held 18 bases outside the gene matches. From germline, CDR1 is SQVTM and CDR2 ANQGSEA. The CDR3 covers 17 residues.

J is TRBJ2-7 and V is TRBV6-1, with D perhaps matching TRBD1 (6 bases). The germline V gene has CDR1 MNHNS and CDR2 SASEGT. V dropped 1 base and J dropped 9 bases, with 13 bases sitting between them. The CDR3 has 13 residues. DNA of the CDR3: TGTGCCAGCAGTGAAGGAGCAGGGGCTTCGCAGTACGTC. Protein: CASSEGAGASQYV.

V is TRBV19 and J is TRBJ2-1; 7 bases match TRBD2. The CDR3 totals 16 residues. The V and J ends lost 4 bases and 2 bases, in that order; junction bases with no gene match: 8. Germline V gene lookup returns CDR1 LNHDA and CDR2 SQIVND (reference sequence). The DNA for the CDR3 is TGTGCCAGTAGTAACTCCTGGGGGGGTACCTACAATGAGCAGTTCTTC. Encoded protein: CASSNSWGGTYNEQFF.

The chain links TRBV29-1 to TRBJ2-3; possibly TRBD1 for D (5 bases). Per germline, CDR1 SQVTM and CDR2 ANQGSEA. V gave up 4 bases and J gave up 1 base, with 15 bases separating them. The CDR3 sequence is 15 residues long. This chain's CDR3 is CSVAQGSSGTDTQYF. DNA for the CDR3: TGCAGCGTTGCTCAGGGATCCTCAGGCACAGATACGCAGTATTTT.

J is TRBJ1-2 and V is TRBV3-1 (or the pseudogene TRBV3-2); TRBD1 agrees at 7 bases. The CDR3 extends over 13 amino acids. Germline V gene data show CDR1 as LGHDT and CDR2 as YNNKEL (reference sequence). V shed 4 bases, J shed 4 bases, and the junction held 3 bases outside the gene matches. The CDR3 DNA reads TGTGCCAGCAGCCCGGGACAGACCTATGGCTACACCTTC. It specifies CASSPGQTYGYTF.